The present entry profiles one T cell receptor beta chain with its context. TCRdb recomputed calls from the 5' RACE reads with MiXCR, one row per CDR3 protein. The sample includes roughly 81,000 distinct CDR3 sequences, more than 15% of them seen just once. Trimming removed 3 bases at V and 4 bases at J, with 16 bases between. This CDR3 is built from 16 residues. Germline values: CDR1 SGHAT, CDR2 FQNNGV. The entry originates in a study of human T cells and chemical hapten exposure. Blood, whole and unfractionated, served as the source for total RNA extraction. The sequence was obtained from a female donor in good health. The V call is TRBV11-2, the J call TRBJ2-1; D is undetermined. The DNA of the CDR3 is TGTGCCAGCAGCTTTTCTGATGGCGGCTTATACAATGAGCAGTTCTTC. It encodes CASSFSDGGLYNEQFF.